This T cell receptor (beta chain) was identified in a study of T cells in localized non-small cell lung cancer. General study results and limits: Highest T cell clonality was seen in uninvolved adjacent lung, surpassing that measured in tumor. One tumor region alone was sequenced, and heterogeneity therefore remains possible.

A remark on this clone: Antigen specificity is unknown.

The CDR3 is 15 amino acids. CDR1 MNHNY and CDR2 SVGAGI come from the germline V gene (reference sequence). V lost 8 bases and J 5 bases, leaving 18 bases between the germline ends. Clones were sequenced by immunoSEQ multiplex PCR, and TCRdb holds only the in-frame ones, with some missing. The table has roughly 72,000 clones, 86% seen once. The clonotype comes from a male donor at least 60 years old with stage III squamous cell lung carcinoma. Specimen: peripheral blood, collected before any cancer treatment. The chain uses TRBV6-6 and TRBJ2-2; D perhaps matches TRBD2 (5 bases). CDR3 sequence reads: CASAQAAKRTGELFF. As DNA, the CDR3 is TGTGCCAGCGCCCAAGCGGCCAAGAGGACCGGGGAGCTGTTTTTT.